The clone carrying this TCR beta chain appeared many times. Its specificity is unknown. Time point described: patch test 1, 2 weeks after DPC sensitization. Treatment meaning: therapeutic diphenylcyclopropenone sensitization with weekly scalp DPC. The CDR3 covers 15 residues. Trimming left V 3 bases short and J 7 bases short, with 16 bases between. Germline V gives CDR1 MDHEN, CDR2 SYDVKM. The data were taken from a study of human T cells and chemical hapten exposure. For the library, individual cDNA molecules each received unique molecular identifiers. In TCRdb, the RACE reads were re-called with MiXCR into one record per CDR3 protein. The table has 100,000 or so distinct CDR3 sequences, roughly a tenth seen once. General study points: Having alopecia, donors may respond immunologically unlike healthy people.

This receptor was identified in a man in his forties with alopecia areata. Some clones in this sample may be carry-over from other donors' samples. The sample in question was whole blood, obtained in connection with sensitization to the hapten diphenylcyclopropenone (DPC). The V and J genes are TRBV28 and TRBJ1-5, with TRBD1 as a possible D gene (6 bases). Here the CDR3 reads CASSFSLQGNQPQHF. The CDR3 DNA follows: TGTGCCAGCAGTTTCTCCCTACAGGGTAACCAGCCCCAGCATTTT.